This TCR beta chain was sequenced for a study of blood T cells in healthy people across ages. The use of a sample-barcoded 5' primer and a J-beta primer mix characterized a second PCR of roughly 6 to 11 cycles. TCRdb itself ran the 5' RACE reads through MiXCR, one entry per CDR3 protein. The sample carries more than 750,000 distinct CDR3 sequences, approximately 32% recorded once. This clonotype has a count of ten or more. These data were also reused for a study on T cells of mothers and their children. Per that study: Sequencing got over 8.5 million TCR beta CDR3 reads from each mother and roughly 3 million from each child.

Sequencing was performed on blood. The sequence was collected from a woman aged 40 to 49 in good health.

CDR3 bases: TGTGCCAGTAGAACCTGGGGAGTCATCTATGGCTACACCTTC. As protein: CASRTWGVIYGYTF. The J gene is TRBJ1-2, the V gene TRBV19; D gene ambiguous. CDR1 and CDR2 from the germline V gene are LNHDA and SQIVND (reference sequence). This CDR3 comprises 14 residues. Trimming left V 6 bases short and J 4 bases short, with 15 bases between.